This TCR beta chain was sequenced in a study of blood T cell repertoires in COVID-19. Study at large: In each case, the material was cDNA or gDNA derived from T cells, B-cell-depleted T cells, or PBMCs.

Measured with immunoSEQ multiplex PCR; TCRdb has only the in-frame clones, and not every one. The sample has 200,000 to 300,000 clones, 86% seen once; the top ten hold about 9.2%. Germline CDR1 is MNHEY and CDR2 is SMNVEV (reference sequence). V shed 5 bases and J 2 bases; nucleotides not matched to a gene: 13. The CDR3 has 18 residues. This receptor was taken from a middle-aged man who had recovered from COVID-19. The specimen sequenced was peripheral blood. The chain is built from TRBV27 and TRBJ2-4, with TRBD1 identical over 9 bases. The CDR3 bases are TGTGCCAGCAGTCCGATAACAGGGGGCGCAGGACCCAAAAACATTCAGTACTTC. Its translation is CASSPITGGAGPKNIQYF.